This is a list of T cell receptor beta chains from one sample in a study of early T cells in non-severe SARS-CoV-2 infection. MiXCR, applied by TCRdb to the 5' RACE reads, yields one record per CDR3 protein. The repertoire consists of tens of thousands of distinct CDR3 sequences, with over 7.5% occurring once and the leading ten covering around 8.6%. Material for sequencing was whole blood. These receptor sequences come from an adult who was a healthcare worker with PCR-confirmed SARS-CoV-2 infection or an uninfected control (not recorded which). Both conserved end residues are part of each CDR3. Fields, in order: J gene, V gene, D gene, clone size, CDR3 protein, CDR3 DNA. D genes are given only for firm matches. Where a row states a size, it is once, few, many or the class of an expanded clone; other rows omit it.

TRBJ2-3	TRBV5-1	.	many	CASSETGTDTQYF	TGCGCCAGCAGCGAAACAGGCACAGATACGCAGTATTTT
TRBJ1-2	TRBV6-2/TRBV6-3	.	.	CASSYELRGYTF	TGTGCCAGCAGTTACGAGTTGCGAGGCTACACCTTC
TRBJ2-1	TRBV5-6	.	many	CASSFPSGDGDEQFF	TGTGCCAGCAGCTTTCCTTCCGGGGACGGGGATGAGCAGTTCTTC
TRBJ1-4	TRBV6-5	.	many	CASSYSLGEITSEKLFF	TGTGCCAGCAGTTACTCGTTAGGGGAAATCACGAGTGAAAAACTGTTTTTT
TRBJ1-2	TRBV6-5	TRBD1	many	CASSPTGGYGYTF	TGTGCCAGCAGCCCAACAGGGGGCTATGGCTACACCTTC
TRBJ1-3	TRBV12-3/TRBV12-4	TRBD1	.	CASGDRAGNTIYF	TGTGCCAGCGGTGACAGGGCTGGAAACACCATATATTTT
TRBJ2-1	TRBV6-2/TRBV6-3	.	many	CASSYNRLKTGSYNEQFF	TGTGCCAGCAGTTACAACCGCCTTAAAACCGGCTCCTACAATGAGCAGTTCTTC
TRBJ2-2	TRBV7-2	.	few	CASSLERWGTGELFF	TGTGCCAGCAGCTTAGAGAGGTGGGGCACCGGGGAGCTGTTTTTT
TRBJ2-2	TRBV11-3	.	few	CASSLDPRGMFF	TGTGCCAGCAGCTTAGATCCCAGGGGAATGTTTTTT
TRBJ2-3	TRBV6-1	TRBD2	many	CASSASTSGRTDTQYF	TGTGCCAGCAGTGCGTCGACTAGCGGGAGGACAGATACGCAGTATTTT
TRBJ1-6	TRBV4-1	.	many	CASSQDQRGGGSPLHF	TGCGCCAGCAGCCAAGATCAGAGGGGGGGTGGTTCACCCCTCCACTTT
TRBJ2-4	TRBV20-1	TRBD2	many	CSAQTSGGAKNIQYF	TGCAGTGCTCAGACTAGCGGGGGGGCTAAAAACATTCAGTACTTC
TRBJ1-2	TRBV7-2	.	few	CASSPASGANYGYTF	TGTGCCAGCAGCCCGGCATCAGGAGCTAACTATGGCTACACCTTC
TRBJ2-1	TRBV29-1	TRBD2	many	CSVALLGLAASEQFF	TGCAGCGTTGCCCTCCTTGGACTAGCGGCATCGGAGCAGTTCTTC
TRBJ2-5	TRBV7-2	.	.	CASSLQRPETQYF	TGTGCCAGCAGCTTACAACGGCCGGAGACCCAGTACTTC
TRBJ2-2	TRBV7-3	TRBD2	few	CASSLSLAGSTGELFF	TGTGCCAGCAGCTTAAGCCTAGCGGGCAGCACCGGGGAGCTGTTTTTT
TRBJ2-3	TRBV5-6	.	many	CASSLPRADTQYF	TGTGCCAGCAGCTTGCCCAGGGCAGATACGCAGTATTTT
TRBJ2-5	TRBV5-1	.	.	CASSGPGRGETQYF	TGCGCCAGCAGCGGCCCGGGAAGGGGTGAGACCCAGTACTTC
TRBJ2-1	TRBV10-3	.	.	CATSRESEQFF	TGTGCCACCTCCAGGGAAAGTGAGCAGTTCTTC
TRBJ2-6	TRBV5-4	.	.	CASSQGGSGANVLTF	TGTGCCAGCAGCCAGGGGGGATCTGGGGCCAACGTCCTGACTTTC
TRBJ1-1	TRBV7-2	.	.	CACSGQGNTEAFF	TGTGCCTGCAGCGGGCAGGGAAACACTGAAGCTTTCTTT
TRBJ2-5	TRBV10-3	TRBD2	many	CAISGPLLAGGPETQYF	TGTGCCATCAGCGGACCCCTACTAGCGGGAGGGCCGGAGACCCAGTACTTC
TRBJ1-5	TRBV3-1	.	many	CASSQEHTRNQPQHF	TGTGCCAGCAGCCAAGAACACACACGCAATCAGCCCCAGCATTTT
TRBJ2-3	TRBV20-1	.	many	CSAPRGFATDTQYF	TGCAGTGCCCCCCGAGGGTTCGCCACAGATACGCAGTATTTT
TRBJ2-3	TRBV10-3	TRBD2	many	CAIRAGTSEITDTQYF	TGTGCCATCAGGGCGGGGACTAGCGAGATCACAGATACGCAGTATTTT
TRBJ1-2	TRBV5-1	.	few	CASSLGYLGGQVRYTF	TGCGCCAGCAGCCTTGGTTACCTTGGGGGCCAGGTTCGCTACACCTTC
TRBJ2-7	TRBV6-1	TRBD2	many	CASSEIRASGIYEQYF	TGTGCCAGCAGTGAAATCAGGGCTAGCGGGATTTACGAGCAGTACTTC
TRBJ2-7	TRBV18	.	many	CASSPGTEQYF	TGTGCCAGCTCACCCGGGACCGAGCAGTACTTC
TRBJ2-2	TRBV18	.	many	CASSPPVRGPGELFF	TGTGCCAGCTCACCACCGGTTCGGGGCCCCGGGGAGCTGTTTTTT
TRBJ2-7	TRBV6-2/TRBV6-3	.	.	CASSYVPESYEQYF	TGTGCCAGCAGTTACGTCCCGGAGTCCTACGAGCAGTACTTC
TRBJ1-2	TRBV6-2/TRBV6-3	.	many	CASSFGQRANYGYTF	TGTGCCAGCAGTTTCGGACAGCGAGCTAACTATGGCTACACCTTC
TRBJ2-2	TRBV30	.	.	CAWSVYVAGELFF	TGTGCCTGGAGTGTCTATGTAGCCGGGGAGCTGTTTTTT
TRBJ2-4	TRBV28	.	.	CASRDLAKNIQYF	TGTGCCAGCAGGGACCTAGCCAAAAACATTCAGTACTTC